Listed below are T cell receptor beta chains from one sample, sequenced in a study of T cell responses to AZD1222 COVID-19 vaccine. Generated by immunoSEQ multiplex PCR, the TCRdb table keeps only in-frame clones and is missing some. The table records tens of thousands of clones, 90% of them present only once. The source material was peripheral blood, sampled 28 days after the second AZD1222 dose. The origin of the receptors is an adult who received the AZD1222 COVID-19 vaccine. CDR3s include the opening cysteine and the closing phenylalanine or tryptophan. A D gene is named only where the DNA matches it firmly. Clone size is given for some rows only: seen once, a few or many times, or a class if the clone is expanded.

v_gene	len	abundance	d_gene	j_gene	CDR3aa	CDR3nt
TRBV9	15	-	-	TRBJ2-5	CASSVGRTAQETQYF	TGTGCCAGCAGCGTAGGAAGGACGGCCCAAGAGACCCAGTACTTC
TRBV5-6	12	-	-	TRBJ1-1	CASSDTRGVAFF	TGTGCCAGCAGCGATACCCGCGGGGTAGCTTTCTTT
TRBV6-6	13	-	-	TRBJ1-5	CASSDRSNQPQHF	TGTGCCAGCAGTGACAGAAGCAATCAGCCCCAGCATTTT
TRBV11-2	15	-	TRBD1	TRBJ2-7	CASSSLGTASYEQYF	TGTGCCAGCAGCTCACTCGGGACAGCCTCCTACGAGCAGTACTTC
TRBV11-3	14	-	-	TRBJ2-5	CASSLGTGKATQYF	TGTGCCAGCAGCTTAGGAACAGGGAAAGCGACCCAGTACTTC
TRBV5-5	15	-	TRBD1	TRBJ1-2	CASSLAETGLYGYTF	TGTGCCAGCAGCTTGGCCGAGACAGGGCTCTATGGCTACACCTTC
TRBV27	13	once	-	TRBJ2-3	CASSRGPGDTQYF	TGTGCCAGCTCGCGGGGGCCGGGAGATACGCAGTATTTT
TRBV5-8	19	few	TRBD2	TRBJ2-3	CASSLALGSGGASTDTQYF	TGTGCCAGCAGCTTGGCTCTGGGTAGCGGGGGTGCTAGCACAGATACGCAGTATTTT
TRBV19	13	-	-	TRBJ1-1	CASSIGRSTEAFF	TGTGCCAGTAGTATAGGCCGGAGCACTGAAGCTTTCTTT
TRBV2	13	-	-	TRBJ1-1	CASKRRGGAEAFF	TGTGCCAGCAAACGAAGAGGGGGGGCTGAAGCTTTCTTT
TRBV27	13	-	-	TRBJ2-2	CASSFGTTGELFF	TGTGCCAGCAGTTTCGGGACCACCGGGGAGCTGTTTTTT
TRBV28	14	-	-	TRBJ1-3	CASSFQGSGNTIYF	TGTGCCAGCAGTTTTCAGGGTAGTGGAAACACCATATATTTT
TRBV28	13	-	TRBD1	TRBJ1-2	CASIDRANYGYTF	TGTGCCAGCATCGACAGGGCTAACTATGGCTACACCTTC
TRBV19	13	few	-	TRBJ1-1	CASSINMNTEAFF	TGTGCCAGTAGTATAAATATGAACACTGAAGCTTTCTTT
TRBV5-6	14	-	-	TRBJ2-4	CASSPRLVLNIQYF	TGTGCCAGCAGCCCCCGCCTCGTCTTAAACATTCAGTACTTC
TRBV27	13	-	-	TRBJ1-2	CASSKSGMRGYTF	TGTGCCAGCAGTAAATCCGGGATGAGGGGCTACACCTTC
TRBV7-9	15	-	TRBD1	TRBJ2-2	CASSRPTGGTGELFF	TGTGCCAGCAGTCGACCGACAGGGGGTACCGGGGAGCTGTTTTTT
TRBV28	13	-	TRBD1	TRBJ1-2	CASSSGGVGGYTF	TGTGCCAGCAGTTCAGGGGGAGTGGGAGGCTACACCTTC
TRBV19	16	-	-	TRBJ1-4	CASSRELSGDVQKLFF	TGTGCCAGTAGCCGAGAGCTGTCAGGGGACGTGCAAAAACTGTTTTTT
TRBV30	15	-	TRBD1	TRBJ1-5	CAWSVRQGANQPQHF	TGTGCCTGGAGTGTTAGACAGGGGGCCAATCAGCCCCAGCATTTT
TRBV24-1	15	-	-	TRBJ1-5	CATSEPGQSYQPQHF	TGTGCCACCAGTGAGCCCGGACAGTCTTATCAGCCCCAGCATTTT
TRBV11-3	14	-	-	TRBJ2-5	CASSLGPAGETQYF	TGTGCCAGCAGCTTGGGCCCGGCGGGAGAGACCCAGTACTTC
TRBV9	15	-	TRBD1	TRBJ2-2	CASSVGQGSTGELFF	TGTGCCAGCAGCGTCGGACAGGGTAGCACCGGGGAGCTGTTTTTT
TRBV15	15	-	-	TRBJ1-3	CATSRDGNSGNTIYF	TGTGCCACCAGCAGAGATGGGAACTCTGGAAACACCATATATTTT
TRBV5-1	15	-	-	TRBJ1-6	CASSLDSSYNSPLHF	TGCGCCAGCAGCTTGGACAGCTCCTATAATTCACCCCTCCACTTT
TRBV12-3/TRBV12-4	13	-	-	TRBJ1-2	CASSYEGRYGYTF	TGTGCCAGCAGTTACGAGGGACGATATGGCTACACCTTC
TRBV7-9	16	-	TRBD1	TRBJ1-1	CASSQGAPGENTEAFF	TGTGCCAGCAGCCAGGGGGCTCCCGGTGAGAACACTGAAGCTTTCTTT
TRBV28	18	few	TRBD1	TRBJ1-5	CASSPPSLWTGRNQPQHF	TGTGCCAGCAGTCCACCCAGCTTATGGACAGGGCGCAATCAGCCCCAGCATTTT
TRBV7-2	15	-	TRBD1	TRBJ1-1	CASSLDRTGNTEAFF	TGTGCCAGCAGCTTAGATAGGACAGGGAACACTGAAGCTTTCTTT
TRBV3-1/TRBV3-2	15	few	-	TRBJ2-7	CASSPRDLSSYEQYF	TGTGCCAGCAGCCCCCGGGACCTGAGCTCCTACGAGCAGTACTTC
TRBV11-2	14	-	-	TRBJ2-4	CASSDGEAKNIQYF	TGTGCCAGCAGCGACGGGGAAGCCAAAAACATTCAGTACTTC